This T cell receptor beta chain is from a study of identical twins. With regard to this clonotype: Its target is not known. A read error may account for a junction end that differs from germline.

Unique molecular identifiers were present on the cDNA, which also gained a universal primer site by template switching. TCRdb reprocessed the 5' RACE reads via MiXCR and lists one record per CDR3 protein. The data show some 1,600,000 distinct CDR3 sequences, around a third seen once. Findings and caveats of the study: Partly confounded zero-insertion analyses could result from invariant MAIT and iNKT cells.

The CDR3 is 14 amino acids. This TCR was recovered from a newborn girl in good health. The V gene is TRBV12-3 or TRBV12-4, the J gene TRBJ2-1; 7 bases map to TRBD2. The sequencing sample was made of cord blood. CDR3 amino acids: CACSLSGRYNEQFF. As DNA, the CDR3 is TGTGCCTGCAGTCTATCCGGGAGGTACAATGAGCAGTTCTTC.